This T cell receptor (beta chain) was found in a study of identical twins. Whole-study findings and limits: Conclusions relied on cross-sectional statistical analysis, not following the same donors. Models underestimated how often monozygotic twins shared out-of-frame TCR alpha. Cord blood beta clonotypes that were abundant carried fewer insertions, and memory repertoires showed no such trend.

Details on this clonotype: Its matching antigen is unknown.

The CDR3 has 13 amino acids. V trimming: 7 bases; J trimming: 11 bases; junction bases outside the gene matches: 10. CDR1 is ENHRY, CDR2 SYGVKD, per germline. cDNA molecules carried unique molecular identifiers, and template switching added a universal primer site. TCRdb recomputed calls from the 5' RACE reads with MiXCR, one row per CDR3 protein. This sample has 1.5 million to 2 million distinct CDR3 sequences, with under 35% found just once. The genes are TRBV10-3 and TRBJ2-5; 10 nucleotides line up with TRBD2. Sequencing was done on a sample of cord blood. This clonotype was sampled from a newborn girl in good health. CDR3 nucleotide sequence: TGTGCCATCATGGCTAGCGGGAGCAAGGGGCAGTACTTC. It codes for CAIMASGSKGQYF.